This is a list of T cell receptor beta chains from one sample in a study of T cell repertoires in cytomegalovirus infection. Antigens for these TCRs are unknown. TCRdb re-called the reads through MiXCR, storing one row per CDR3 protein. Altogether 300,000 or so distinct CDR3 sequences are present, around 25% being singletons, with the ten largest covering approximately 12%. The sample was cultured PBMCs, taken from culture after CMV antigen stimulation. These TCRs come from a human donor in good health (CMV status not recorded). Some clones in this sample may be carry-over from other donors' samples. Each CDR3 is given with its conserved first and last residue. Each record gives: V gene, clone size, D gene, J gene, CDR3 length, CDR3 protein, CDR3 DNA. The D gene is left open where the match is weak. Only some rows state a clone size, as once, few, many or a class for expanded clones.

TRBV7-2	NA	NA	TRBJ1-3	15	CASSLNGAAGNTIYF	TGTGCCAGCAGCTTAAATGGGGCTGCTGGAAACACCATATATTTT
TRBV7-9	few	NA	TRBJ2-7	12	CAGGTDNYEQYF	TGTGCCGGAGGGACAGACAACTACGAGCAGTACTTC
TRBV6-6	NA	NA	TRBJ2-3	15	CASRRGQGRTDTQYF	TGTGCCAGCAGGAGAGGCCAGGGTCGCACAGATACGCAGTATTTT
TRBV7-3	many	NA	TRBJ1-1	13	CASSLRSDAEAFF	TGTGCCAGCAGCTTAAGGTCTGACGCTGAAGCTTTCTTT
TRBV7-2	NA	NA	TRBJ2-5	14	CASSPPPARQTQYF	TGTGCCAGCAGCCCCCCCCCCGCTCGCCAGACCCAGTACTTC
TRBV7-3	many	TRBD1	TRBJ1-1	15	CASSLDRGHRTEAFF	TGTGCCAGCAGCCTAGACAGGGGGCATCGTACTGAAGCTTTCTTT
TRBV5-6	few	NA	TRBJ1-5	16	CASSARRAVFNQPQHF	TGTGCCAGCAGCGCCCGACGGGCGGTCTTCAATCAGCCCCAGCATTTT
TRBV6-5	NA	TRBD2	TRBJ2-1	15	CASSYTASGSQQQFF	TGTGCCAGCAGTTACACGGCTAGCGGGAGCCAACAGCAGTTCTTC
TRBV20-1	few	NA	TRBJ1-2	16	CSASRDINNPNYGYTF	TGCAGTGCTAGCCGGGACATTAACAACCCTAACTATGGCTACACCTTC
TRBV7-2	many	NA	TRBJ2-1	11	CASSFSNEQFF	TGTGCCAGCAGCTTCTCGAATGAGCAGTTCTTC
TRBV4-3	NA	NA	TRBJ1-5	16	CASSQDRDRGNQPQHF	TGCGCCAGCAGCCAAGATCGGGACCGGGGCAATCAGCCCCAGCATTTT
TRBV6-5	few	TRBD2	TRBJ2-3	20	CASSYISRGGGQGLTDTQYF	TGTGCCAGCAGTTACATAAGTCGCGGGGGAGGCCAAGGTCTCACAGATACGCAGTATTTT
TRBV28	NA	NA	TRBJ2-1	15	CASSLYQGIPNEQFF	TGTGCCAGCAGTTTATATCAGGGGATACCTAATGAGCAGTTCTTC
TRBV7-2	few	NA	TRBJ2-1	18	CASSLVVGALSSYNEQFF	TGTGCCAGCAGCTTAGTTGTCGGGGCTCTAAGCTCCTACAATGAGCAGTTCTTC
TRBV12-3/TRBV12-4	NA	TRBD1	TRBJ1-1	14	CASTRDRVTTEAFF	TGTGCCAGCACCCGGGACAGGGTGACCACTGAAGCTTTCTTT
TRBV7-2	many	TRBD2	TRBJ2-2	16	CASSFWGSGRAGELFF	TGTGCCAGCAGCTTCTGGGGTAGCGGGAGGGCCGGGGAGCTGTTTTTT
TRBV6-5	NA	TRBD2	TRBJ2-1	15	CASSRSGRANNEQFF	TGTGCCAGCAGCCGTAGCGGGAGGGCTAACAATGAGCAGTTCTTC
TRBV28	NA	NA	TRBJ2-5	17	CASSLQLSPGDEETQYF	TGTGCCAGCAGTTTACAGTTGAGCCCGGGGGACGAGGAGACCCAGTACTTC
TRBV9	NA	TRBD1	TRBJ2-1	16	CASSVVVTGIYNEQFF	TGTGCCAGCAGCGTAGTGGTGACAGGGATCTACAATGAGCAGTTCTTC
TRBV6-1	NA	NA	TRBJ1-5	15	CASSQGQISGQPQHF	TGTGCCAGCAGCCAAGGACAGATTAGCGGTCAGCCCCAGCATTTT
TRBV11-2	few	TRBD1	TRBJ2-1	16	CATKMGGQGINNEQFF	TGTGCCACGAAAATGGGGGGACAGGGTATTAACAATGAGCAGTTCTTC
TRBV19	few	TRBD2	TRBJ2-6	19	CASRKGLAGVSSGANVLTF	TGTGCCAGTAGAAAGGGACTAGCGGGAGTGAGCTCTGGGGCCAACGTCCTGACTTTC
TRBV7-2	many	TRBD1	TRBJ1-3	17	CASSPSGTGLSGNTIYF	TGTGCCAGCAGCCCATCCGGGACAGGGCTGAGCGGGAACACCATATATTTT
TRBV20-1	many	NA	TRBJ2-2	15	CSARVRDRDTGELFF	TGCAGTGCTAGGGTTAGGGACCGGGACACCGGGGAGCTGTTTTTT
TRBV7-6	many	TRBD2	TRBJ2-1	14	CASKAGGPHNEQFF	TGTGCCAGCAAGGCGGGAGGCCCCCACAATGAGCAGTTCTTC
TRBV2	few	NA	TRBJ2-3	16	CASAQDDHPSTDTQYF	TGTGCCAGCGCCCAGGATGACCACCCCAGCACAGATACGCAGTATTTT
TRBV20-1	NA	TRBD2	TRBJ2-1	17	CSARDFNGLAVYNEQFF	TGCAGTGCTAGAGATTTCAATGGACTAGCGGTGTACAATGAGCAGTTCTTC
TRBV6-2/TRBV6-3	NA	NA	TRBJ2-1	13	CASSLINYNEQFF	TGTGCCAGCAGTCTCATAAACTACAATGAGCAGTTCTTC
TRBV20-1	NA	TRBD2	TRBJ2-1	14	CSAYSGSRVNEQFF	TGCAGTGCTTATAGCGGGAGTAGGGTCAATGAGCAGTTCTTC
TRBV7-2	many	TRBD1	TRBJ2-1	17	CASSLAGAGTGVPEQFF	TGTGCCAGCAGCTTAGCTGGGGCGGGGACAGGTGTTCCTGAGCAGTTCTTC
TRBV7-3	NA	TRBD2	TRBJ2-3	15	CASKSLAGTADTQYF	TGTGCCAGCAAGAGTCTAGCGGGAACCGCAGATACGCAGTATTTT
TRBV5-1	few	TRBD1	TRBJ1-6	14	CASSRTGGNSPLHF	TGCGCCAGCAGCAGGACAGGGGGAAATTCACCCCTCCACTTT
TRBV7-2	many	NA	TRBJ2-3	11	CASSPLDTQYF	TGTGCCAGCAGCCCCCTGGATACGCAGTATTTT
TRBV7-2	many	NA	TRBJ2-6	15	CASSLGGVGANVLTF	TGTGCCAGCAGCTTAGGAGGGGTTGGGGCCAACGTCCTGACTTTC
TRBV20-1	few	NA	TRBJ1-1	15	CSARDPSNGNTEAFF	TGCAGTGCTAGAGATCCCTCTAACGGTAACACTGAAGCTTTCTTT
TRBV7-2	many	NA	TRBJ2-3	17	CASSLGLGRRITDTQYF	TGTGCCAGCAGCTTAGGTCTCGGCCGGAGAATCACAGATACGCAGTATTTT
TRBV4-1	few	TRBD2	TRBJ2-5	19	CASSQGLAVTSPIAETQYF	TGCGCCAGCAGCCAAGGACTAGCGGTGACGTCCCCCATTGCAGAGACCCAGTACTTC
TRBV27	NA	NA	TRBJ2-7	14	CASSSDLGYYEQYF	TGTGCCAGCAGTTCCGATCTAGGTTACTACGAGCAGTACTTC
TRBV7-2	many	NA	TRBJ2-1	13	CASSLQGDNEQFF	TGTGCCAGCAGCTTACAGGGAGACAATGAGCAGTTCTTC
TRBV20-1	few	TRBD2	TRBJ2-3	14	CSARTSGSTDTQYF	TGCAGTGCACGGACTAGCGGGAGCACAGATACGCAGTATTTT
TRBV7-9	few	TRBD2	TRBJ2-3	14	CASSASGISDTQYF	TGTGCCAGCAGCGCAAGCGGGATATCAGATACGCAGTATTTT
TRBV20-1	NA	NA	TRBJ1-4	14	CSAVNLREIEKLFF	TGCAGTGCTGTTAATTTAAGGGAAATTGAAAAACTGTTTTTT
TRBV25-1	NA	NA	TRBJ2-5	18	CASSELVYLEDEQETQYF	TGTGCCAGCAGTGAATTGGTGTATCTGGAGGACGAGCAAGAGACCCAGTACTTC